This T cell receptor beta chain comes out of a study of neoadjuvant anti-PD-1 for oral cavity cancer. The wider study: Nivolumab at 3 mg/kg was mostly given biweekly, three to four doses, pre-surgery.

Assay: immunoSEQ multiplex PCR; the TCRdb copy retains only in-frame clones and omits some. The sample yields about 42,000 clones, about 77% seen once. The length of the CDR3 is 16 residues. CDR1 and CDR2 from the germline V gene are SEHNR and FQNEAQ (reference sequence). V was shortened by 1 base and J by 3 bases, with 16 bases between the two germline ends. As for time point: after neoadjuvant nivolumab, at surgical resection. Analysis of PBMCs was direct, with no culture step. The origin of this receptor is a person aged 35-80 years with oral cavity squamous cell carcinoma. The starting material was PBMCs, obtained after nivolumab (anti-PD-1) treatment. The chain uses TRBV7-9 and TRBJ2-7; D is perhaps TRBD2 (6 bases). As DNA, the CDR3 is TGTGCCAGCAGCTTAGGGTTCGGGACTTATCACTACGAGCAGTACTTC. Translated: CASSLGFGTYHYEQYF.